This passage covers 24 T cell receptor beta chains from one sample sequenced in a study of blood T cell repertoires in COVID-19. The protocol was immunoSEQ multiplex PCR, while the TCRdb copy is restricted to in-frame clones and leaves out a portion. The sample includes about 100,000 clones, less than 90% of them seen just once. Material for sequencing was peripheral blood. The source of these receptors is a man under 40 in a cohort sampled during active COVID-19.

This clone showed up just a few times. This chain links TRBV28 with TRBJ2-1, with a weak D call TRBD1 (6 bases). This CDR3 comprises 11 residues. CDR1 is MDHEN, CDR2 SYDVKM, per germline. V dropped 2 bases and J dropped 13 bases, with 9 bases sitting between them. CDR3: CASSLLGTQFF. The DNA for the CDR3 is TGTGCCAGCAGTTTACTCGGGACACAGTTCTTC.

The J gene is TRBJ2-1, the V gene TRBV9, with D possibly TRBD2 on 6 matching bases. The CDR3 runs 17 residues. Germline loops: CDR1 SGDLS, CDR2 YYNGEE. The V end lost 0 bases, the J end lost 8 bases, and 21 bases lay between the germline ends. CDR3 in DNA: TGTGCCAGCAGCGTAGGGGGGACTCTCACCTTGGGGGATGAGCAGTTCTTC. Translated: CASSVGGTLTLGDEQFF. The variable domain in full, completed from reference TRBV9 and TRBJ2-1, reads DSGVTQTPKHLITATGQRVTLRCSPRSGDLSVYWYQQSLDQGLQFLIQYYNGEERAKGNILERFSAQQFPDLHSELNLSSLELGDSALYFCASSVGGTLTLGDEQFFGPGTRLTVL.

The CDR3 loop is CASSPSSTDTQYF. The DNA of the CDR3 is TGTGCCAGCAGTCCTTCTAGCACAGATACGCAGTATTTT. The chain carries TRBV28 and TRBJ2-3; D remains unclear. Trimming took off 5 bases at V and 0 bases at J, with 6 bases between the two ends. Germline V gene lookup returns CDR1 MDHEN and CDR2 SYDVKM. The CDR3 runs 13 residues. Using reference TRBV28 and TRBJ2-3 for the parts outside the CDR3, the full variable domain is DVKVTQSSRYLVKRTGEKVFLECVQDMDHENMFWYRQDPGLGLRLIYFSYDVKMKEKGDIPEGYSVSREKKERFSLILESASTNQTSMYLCASSPSSTDTQYFGPGTRLTVL.

DNA for the CDR3: TGTGCCAGCAGCCCAGGGCAGACGAGCTCCTATAATTCACCCCTCCACTTT. This translates into CASSPGQTSSYNSPLHF. This rearrangement joins TRBV7-9 to TRBJ1-6; D perhaps matches TRBD1 (5 bases). The CDR3 sequence is 17 residues long. Germline assignment: CDR1 SEHNR and CDR2 FQNEAQ (reference sequence). Trimming stripped 5 bases from V and 0 bases from J, with 14 bases between.

The rearrangement links TRBV19 to TRBJ2-5, with a weak D call TRBD2 (7 bases). This CDR3 has 16 amino acids. Germline-derived CDR1 and CDR2 are LNHDA and SQIVND (reference sequence). V was trimmed by 2 bases and J by 2 bases, leaving 15 bases between them. CDR3 sequence reads: CASSIQGRGKQETQYF. The DNA for the CDR3 is TGTGCCAGTAGTATACAGGGGAGGGGAAAACAAGAGACCCAGTACTTC.

About this clone itself: A read error may produce the germline difference seen at one junction end. The same CDR3 can be traced to other DNA sequences in this sample. The chain couples TRBV6-2 or TRBV6-3 to TRBJ1-2; D gene uncertain. From germline, CDR1 is MNHEY and CDR2 SVGEGT. The CDR3 extends over 14 amino acids. The DNA of the CDR3 is TGTGCCAGCAGTTACTCCAAGACATTCTATGGATACACCTTC. It encodes CASSYSKTFYGYTF.

This clone occurred once. The rearrangement joins TRBV21-1 to TRBJ1-2. TRBV21-1 is deemed a pseudogene. The CDR3 is 15 amino acids. Here the CDR3 reads CASSTRADSNYGYTF. DNA for the CDR3: TGTGCCAGCAGCACCAGAGCGGACTCCAACTATGGCTACACCTTC.

The chain recombines TRBV18 with TRBJ2-7; D possibly corresponds to TRBD1 (5 bases). The CDR3 loop spans 14 amino acids. The V end lost 0 bases, the J end lost 7 bases, and 13 bases lay between the germline ends. CDR1 and CDR2 (germline): KGHSH, LQKENI. This chain's CDR3 is CASSPPGRRLEQYF. The CDR3 DNA is TGTGCCAGCTCACCACCGGGGCGAAGACTGGAGCAGTACTTC.

V usage is TRBV7-8 and J usage is TRBJ1-1; D is perhaps TRBD1 (6 bases). V was shortened by 3 bases and J by 4 bases, with 9 bases between the two germline ends. The CDR3 is made up of 13 amino acids. Germline V CDR1 and CDR2: SGHVS, FQNEAQ. CDR3 DNA: TGTGCCAGCAGCTTGGACAGCTTCACTGAAGCTTTCTTT. Translating it yields CASSLDSFTEAFF.

The chain combines TRBV6-5 with TRBJ2-2; D is uncertain. V was cut by 6 bases and J by 2 bases, with 10 bases left in between. The germline gives CDR1 MNHEY, CDR2 SVGAGI. The CDR3 consists of 14 residues. This CDR3 reads CASRRRFNTGELFF. Here the CDR3 DNA reads TGTGCCAGCAGGAGGCGTTTCAACACCGGGGAGCTGTTTTTT.

This clone has a single count. This sequence joins TRBV5-6 and TRBJ2-3, with D tentatively TRBD2 (6 bases). The CDR3 contains 15 residues. Per the germline V gene, CDR1 is SGHDT and CDR2 is YYEEEE. V was shortened by 4 bases and J by 4 bases, with 16 bases between the two germline ends. CDR3 bases: TGTGCCAGCAGCGTTCCGGGACTGGCATCAGATACGCAGTATTTT. Amino acid sequence: CASSVPGLASDTQYF.

J is TRBJ2-3 and V is TRBV2; D unresolved. Trimming cost V 5 bases and J 7 bases, with 19 bases left between them. The CDR3 totals 15 residues. From germline, CDR1 is SNHLY and CDR2 FYNNEI. The CDR3 DNA follows: TGTGCCAGCAGTTTCGAGCCCCCATCGGTAAATACGCAGTATTTT. This codes for CASSFEPPSVNTQYF.

The chain combines TRBV7-9 with TRBJ2-3, with D possibly matching TRBD2 (6 bases). V was trimmed by 3 bases and J by 6 bases, leaving 16 bases between them. The CDR3 consists of 15 residues. Germline assignment: CDR1 SEHNR and CDR2 FQNEAQ (reference sequence). CDR3 loop: CASSLEKGRRDTQYF. The CDR3 DNA is TGTGCCAGCAGCTTGGAAAAAGGGAGGAGGGATACGCAGTATTTT.

This clone came up once. The V gene is TRBV10-1, the J gene TRBJ1-1, with D possibly being TRBD1 (5 bases). CDR3 size: 12 residues. The germline gives CDR1 WNHNN, CDR2 SYGVQD (reference sequence). Trimming removed 6 bases at V and 5 bases at J, with 10 bases between. Here the CDR3 reads CASRPRGTEAFF. In nucleotides, the CDR3 is TGCGCCAGCAGACCGCGGGGGACTGAAGCTTTCTTT.

The chain is built from TRBV7-6 and TRBJ2-7, with D tentatively TRBD2 (6 bases). The ends were cut back, 3 bases at V and 0 bases at J, with 12 bases in the middle. This CDR3 has 15 residues. Germline V CDR1 and CDR2: SGHVS, FNYEAQ. Written as DNA, the CDR3 is TGTGCCAGCAGCTTGGGCGGGGACCCCTCCTACGAGCAGTACTTC. This translates into CASSLGGDPSYEQYF.

This clone was observed a handful of times. The chain couples TRBV5-5 to TRBJ2-5; TRBD1 is a possible D gene (6 bases). V lost 2 bases to trimming and J lost 1 base, with 12 bases between them. This CDR3 is built from 15 residues. Germline CDR1 reads SGHKS; CDR2 reads YYEKEE (reference sequence). CDR3 nucleotides: TGTGCCAGCAGCTTTCAGGGGCGCTCCCAAGAGACCCAGTACTTC. This encodes CASSFQGRSQETQYF.

The chain uses TRBV2 and TRBJ2-7, with D perhaps TRBD1 (6 bases). Per germline, CDR1 SNHLY and CDR2 FYNNEI. The CDR3 sequence is 13 residues long. V was trimmed by 5 bases and J by 5 bases, leaving 13 bases between them. CDR3 sequence (DNA): TGTGCCAGCAGTCAGGGGTTCGGTCACGAGCAGTACTTC. Amino acid sequence: CASSQGFGHEQYF.

This clone was detected only a few times. V usage is TRBV15 and J usage is TRBJ1-5; D is unresolved. Germline V CDR1 and CDR2: LNHNV, YYDKDF (reference sequence). V lost 0 bases and J 4 bases, leaving 13 bases between the germline ends. The CDR3 spans 16 residues. The CDR3 nucleotides read TGTGCCACCAGCAGAGATCGAGGAGGGCAAAATCAGCCCCAGCATTTT. Its translation: CATSRDRGGQNQPQHF.

This clone was seen a handful of times. This chain uses TRBV15 with TRBJ1-2; TRBD1 matches at 9 bases. Germline V gene data show CDR1 as LNHNV and CDR2 as YYDKDF (reference sequence). This CDR3 has 14 residues. The junction had 8 bases not matched to a gene; V was cut back by 8 bases and J by 4 bases. Here the CDR3 DNA reads TGTGCCACCTCCCTGGGACAGGGAATCTATGGCTACACCTTC. Translated, it gives CATSLGQGIYGYTF.

The V and J genes are TRBV3-1 (or the pseudogene TRBV3-2) and TRBJ1-6, with TRBD1 as a possible D gene (6 bases). CDR3 size: 15 residues. Trimming shortened V by 3 bases and J by 4 bases, and 10 bases separated the two germline ends. Per the germline V gene, CDR1 is LGHDT and CDR2 is YNNKEL (reference sequence). CDR3 amino acids: CASSHSRGYNSPLHF. The CDR3 DNA reads TGTGCCAGCAGCCACAGTAGGGGGTATAATTCACCCCTCCACTTT.

This chain joins TRBV28 and TRBJ2-7; maybe TRBD1 (6 bases). CDR3 length: 13 amino acids. The V end was cut by 5 bases, the J end by 1 base, with 9 bases between. The germline V gene has CDR1 MDHEN and CDR2 SYDVKM. DNA of the CDR3: TGTGCCAGCAGTCTCGGGACATCCTACGAGCAGTACTTC. It translates to CASSLGTSYEQYF.

The rearrangement uses TRBV7-6 and TRBJ1-4; 7 bases map to TRBD1. V lost 5 bases and J lost 3; bases outside the gene matches: 6. The CDR3 consists of 15 residues. Germline CDR1 reads SGHVS; CDR2 reads FNYEAQ. DNA of the CDR3: TGTGCCAGCAGCCCAACAGGGGTTCCTAATGAAAAACTGTTTTTT. It translates to CASSPTGVPNEKLFF.

The chain has TRBV28 and TRBJ1-5, with no clear D. The V and J ends lost 8 bases and 2 bases respectively, with 13 bases between them. This CDR3 contains 14 residues. CDR1 and CDR2 from the germline V gene are MDHEN and SYDVKM. Here the CDR3 reads CASGSPAGNQPQHF. CDR3 in DNA: TGTGCCAGCGGCTCACCGGCGGGCAATCAGCCCCAGCATTTT.

The chain recombines TRBV19 with TRBJ1-1; 8 bases are a match to TRBD1. This CDR3 has 14 residues. CDR1 and CDR2 from the germline V gene are LNHDA and SQIVND (reference sequence). J was trimmed by 2 bases and V by 3 bases; bases with no gene match: 2. The chain's CDR3 is CASSMTGANTEAFF. The DNA for the CDR3 is TGTGCCAGTAGTATGACAGGGGCTAACACTGAAGCTTTCTTT.